This TCR beta chain is drawn from a study of CD8 T cells in ankylosing spondylitis. Using quantitative 5'-RACE with molecular barcodes, the authors made TCR beta libraries. Via MiXCR, TCRdb re-called the 5' RACE reads, giving one row per CDR3 protein. The sample yields almost 45,000 distinct CDR3 sequences, approximately 10% seen once. As for this clonotype: Its antigen is as yet unknown. A single base separates this from a much larger clone, so it may be a read error.

Study-level points and caveats: Prior literature has documented some motif variants in synovial fluid and blood from reactive arthritis. Seemingly characteristic of ankylosing spondylitis blood was a TCR beta motif consisting of roughly 8 highly homologous variants.

The CDR3 sequence is 17 residues long. Germline-derived CDR1 and CDR2 are LGHDT and YNNKEL (reference sequence). This chain uses TRBV3-1 with TRBJ2-1; no firm D call. The sample taken for sequencing was blood, either unsorted or a sorted T cell fraction (not recorded which). The receptor was isolated from a male donor with ankylosing spondylitis or in good health (not recorded which). The CDR3 protein is CASCQVRVPWTYNEQFF. DNA of the CDR3: TGTGCCAGCTGCCAGGTACGGGTCCCTTGGACCTACAATGAGCAGTTCTTC.